Listed below are T cell receptor beta chains from one sample, sequenced in a study of blood T cell repertoires in COVID-19. The assay was immunoSEQ multiplex PCR, and TCRdb's table has in-frame clones only and misses some. The repertoire consists of roughly 160,000 clones, with 70% to 90% occurring once and the leading ten covering about 5.8%. Input material: peripheral blood. The receptor source for this set is a woman aged 45-59 years with COVID-19, enrolled during active disease. The CDR3 runs from the conserved cysteine through the conserved F or W. The order of the fields is J gene, D gene, clone size, V gene, CDR3 protein, CDR3 DNA. A D gene is named only where the DNA matches it firmly. Clone size, where shown, is once, few, many, or a class for clones that have expanded.

TRBJ2-2 TRBD1 NA TRBV5-1 CASSQRTGDTGELFF TGCGCCAGCAGTCAAAGGACAGGGGACACCGGGGAGCTGTTTTTT
TRBJ1-2 NA NA TRBV4-3 CASNGGRGYTF TGCGCCAGCAACGGAGGGCGCGGCTACACCTTC
TRBJ2-5 NA NA TRBV5-4 CASSHWEGGLVETQYF TGTGCCAGCAGCCATTGGGAGGGGGGTTTGGTCGAGACCCAGTACTTC
TRBJ2-2 NA NA TRBV30 CAWRVPGGTGELFF TGTGCCTGGAGAGTCCCCGGGGGCACCGGGGAGCTGTTTTTT
TRBJ2-4 NA NA TRBV4-1 CASSDQGLAKNIQYF TGCGCCAGCAGCGACCAGGGGCTGGCCAAAAACATTCAGTACTTC
TRBJ1-5 NA few TRBV5-5 CASSLGQINQPQHF TGTGCCAGCAGCTTGGGACAGATCAATCAGCCCCAGCATTTT
TRBJ2-2 NA NA TRBV27 CASSLITGELFF TGTGCCAGCAGTTTAATAACCGGGGAGCTGTTTTTT
TRBJ1-1 NA NA TRBV10-3 CAISESGSGNTEAFF TGTGCCATCAGTGAGTCCGGGTCGGGGAACACTGAAGCTTTCTTT
TRBJ1-5 TRBD1 NA TRBV6-4 CASSDSSQGENQPQHF TGTGCCAGCAGTGACTCGAGTCAGGGGGAAAATCAGCCCCAGCATTTT
TRBJ1-5 NA once TRBV7-2 CASSLPYQPQHF TGTGCCAGCAGCTTACCCTATCAGCCCCAGCATTTT
TRBJ1-6 TRBD1 NA TRBV4-1 CASSQPRGQNNSPLHF TGCGCCAGCAGCCAACCCAGGGGGCAGAATAATTCACCCCTCCACTTT
TRBJ2-7 NA NA TRBV7-2 CASSPMLLGGTGEQYF TGTGCCAGCAGCCCCATGTTATTGGGGGGTACCGGCGAGCAGTACTTC
TRBJ2-7 NA NA TRBV28 CASSPRQGRYEQYF TGTGCCAGCAGCCCTCGCCAGGGTCGGTACGAGCAGTACTTC
TRBJ1-4 TRBD1 NA TRBV7-8 CASSLGNRGRGKLFF TGTGCCAGCAGCCTCGGAAACAGGGGGCGGGGAAAACTGTTTTTT
TRBJ2-3 TRBD1 NA TRBV12-5 CASGLGTGGTDTQYF TGTGCTAGTGGTTTAGGGACAGGGGGCACAGATACGCAGTATTTT
TRBJ2-5 NA NA TRBV12-3/TRBV12-4 CASKGTPQETQYF TGTGCCAGTAAAGGGACTCCCCAAGAGACCCAGTACTTC
TRBJ1-1 TRBD1 NA TRBV7-3 CASSSQGGNTEAFF TGTGCCAGCAGCTCGCAGGGGGGGAACACTGAAGCTTTCTTT
TRBJ1-2 NA NA TRBV29-1 CSVVSSGGSDYGYTF TGCAGCGTTGTTAGTTCGGGAGGCTCAGACTATGGCTACACCTTC
TRBJ1-5 NA NA TRBV5-1 CASSLEPNQPQHF TGCGCCAGCAGCTTGGAGCCCAATCAGCCCCAGCATTTT
TRBJ2-5 TRBD2 NA TRBV2 CASSDPSGEAYF TGTGCCAGCAGTGATCCTAGCGGGGAAGCGTACTTC
TRBJ1-1 NA NA TRBV5-5 CASSLLASNTEAFF TGTGCCAGCAGCTTGTTAGCCTCGAACACTGAAGCTTTCTTT